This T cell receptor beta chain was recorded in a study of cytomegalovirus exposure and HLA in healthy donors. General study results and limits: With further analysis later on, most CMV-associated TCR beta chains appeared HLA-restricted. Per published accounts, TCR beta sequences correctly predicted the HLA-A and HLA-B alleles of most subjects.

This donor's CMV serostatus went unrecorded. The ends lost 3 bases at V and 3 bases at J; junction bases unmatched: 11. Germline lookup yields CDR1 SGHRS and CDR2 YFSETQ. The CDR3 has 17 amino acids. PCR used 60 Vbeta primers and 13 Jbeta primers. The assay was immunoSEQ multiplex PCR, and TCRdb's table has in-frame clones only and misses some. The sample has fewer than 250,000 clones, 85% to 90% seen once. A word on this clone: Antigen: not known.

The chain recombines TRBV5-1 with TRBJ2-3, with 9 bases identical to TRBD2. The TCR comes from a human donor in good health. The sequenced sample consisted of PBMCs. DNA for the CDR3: TGCGCCAGCAGCTCGCCGCTAGCGGGACGGAGTACAGATACGCAGTATTTT. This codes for CASSSPLAGRSTDTQYF.